This T cell receptor beta chain comes out of a study of blood T cell repertoires in COVID-19. Trimming cost V 2 bases and J 6 bases; bases outside gene matches: 3. This CDR3 comprises 14 residues. Germline loops: CDR1 WSHSY, CDR2 SAAADI. The assay was immunoSEQ multiplex PCR, and TCRdb's table has in-frame clones only and misses some. The table has around 190,000 clones, 88% seen once. This chain connects TRBV10-2 to TRBJ2-2; 7 positions agree with TRBD1. The sequence derives from a man aged 50 or older with COVID-19, enrolled during active disease. The sequenced material came from peripheral blood. CDR3 region: CASSENQGAGELFF. Here the CDR3 DNA reads TGCGCCAGCAGTGAGAATCAGGGGGCCGGGGAGCTGTTTTTT.